The subject of this entry is one TCR beta chain. As yet, its antigen is unknown. This record belongs to a study of cytomegalovirus exposure and HLA in healthy donors. Study-wide points: In vitro assays verified that a few CMV-associated chains recognized CMV antigens specifically. Many donors shared some public TCRs, even though most TCR sequences were rare.

Generated by immunoSEQ multiplex PCR, the TCRdb table keeps only in-frame clones and is missing some. In the table there are 90,000 or so clones, 95% to 98% of which are singletons. The sample comprised PBMCs. This TCR was sampled from a man in his late teens or twenties in good health and CMV-seronegative.

The CDR3 loop reads CASSQSPVGGYTF. The CDR3 nucleotides are TGTGCCAGCAGCCAGAGCCCCGTGGGCGGCTACACCTTC. The genes are TRBV6-5 and TRBJ1-2, with D hard to call. There are 13 residues in the CDR3. Germline V lookup: CDR1 MNHEY, CDR2 SVGAGI. Trimming removed 6 bases from V and 8 bases from J, with 16 bases in between.